This T cell receptor (beta chain) was documented in a study of cytomegalovirus exposure and HLA in healthy donors. Study results and caveats: An ancestry cluster, one associated with Asian ancestry, reportedly showed fewer N-insertions than the approximately 720-donor mean in a later analysis. The study designated around 150 TCR beta chains cytomegalovirus-associated. After further analysis at a later stage, 16,951 TCR beta sequences were associated with HLA alleles at 0.05 false discovery rate. Through in vitro validation, a few CMV-associated chains were shown to be specific for CMV antigens.

The PCR made use of 60 Vbeta and 13 Jbeta primers. Assay: immunoSEQ multiplex PCR; the TCRdb copy retains only in-frame clones and omits some. This table has 150,000 to 200,000 clones, 79% appearing once. A word on this clone: Its target is unknown.

The V gene end was trimmed by 2 bases and the J gene end by 4 bases; junction bases not matched to a gene: 8. Germline assignment: CDR1 WSHSY and CDR2 SAAADI. The CDR3 runs 16 residues. Sequences were obtained from PBMCs. V and J are TRBV10-2 and TRBJ2-1; 7 nucleotides line up with TRBD2. This receptor was obtained from a woman under 40 in good health and CMV-seropositive. CDR3 residues: CASSEAGVNGYNEQFF. CDR3 sequence (DNA): TGCGCCAGCAGTGAGGCGGGAGTGAATGGGTACAATGAGCAGTTCTTC.